These 2 T cell receptor beta chains were sequenced from one sample in a study of beta chain features in type 1 diabetes. Study-wide points: All four CD4+ subsets from Type 1 diabetes patients carried moderately but significantly shorter TCRB CDR3s.

These TCRs' antigens remain unknown. Reverse transcription of all isolated RNA meant that expressed TCRB transcripts were sequenced. Sequencing used immunoSEQ multiplex PCR; TCRdb keeps in-frame clones, though not all of them. This table has over 200,000 clones, 11% appearing once. Sequenced sample: naive CD4+ T cells from blood. The receptor set was obtained from a man under 40 with type 1 diabetes.

The chain uses TRBV25-1 and TRBJ1-3; possibly TRBD1 for D (6 bases). Germline CDR1 and CDR2: MGHDK and SYGVNS. V dropped 2 bases and J dropped 0 bases, with 8 bases sitting between them. The CDR3 extends over 15 amino acids. The CDR3 DNA reads TGTGCCAGCAGTGAAACAGGGAGCTCTGGAAACACCATATATTTT. Translated: CASSETGSSGNTIYF.

This clone was detected only a few times. Written as DNA, the CDR3 is TGTGCCAGCAGCCGAGTTACAGGCGGCTACACCTTC. Translated: CASSRVTGGYTF. The chain recombines TRBV9 with TRBJ1-2; a weak D match, TRBD1 (5 bases). The CDR3 has 12 amino acids. V was clipped by 4 bases and J by 8 bases, with 12 bases between them. Germline lookup yields CDR1 SGDLS and CDR2 YYNGEE.